The clone carrying this TCR beta chain was seen only once. The data derive from a study of blood T cell repertoires in COVID-19. Study in general: Collection of acute and convalescent COVID-19 samples took place in the United States, Italy and Spain. PBMCs, B-cell-depleted T cells, or T cells provided the cDNA or gDNA that made up the material.

Original processing methods: Amplification of reference gene primers was used by the study to estimate nucleated cell counts. Sequencing was performed with immunoSEQ multiplex PCR; in TCRdb, only in-frame clones are kept and a portion is missing. V and J calls and clone size come straight from that table; D and trimming were deduced from the DNA. This sample carries around 88,000 clones, about 88% of them seen once, and the ten largest clones take roughly 3%. Germline V lookup: CDR1 LNHDA, CDR2 SQIVND (reference sequence). Losses at the gene ends were 7 bases for V and 0 bases for J; bases not matched to a gene: 8. This CDR3 is built from 17 residues.

The sample consisted of peripheral blood. The clonotype originates from a woman aged 80 or older with acute or convalescent COVID-19. The chain couples TRBV19 to TRBJ2-6, with 8 bases lining up with TRBD2. CDR3 sequence: CASTPRGGISGANVLTF. The CDR3 DNA reads TGTGCCAGTACCCCCCGGGGGGGTATCTCTGGGGCCAACGTCCTGACTTTC.